This T cell receptor (beta chain) came from a study of blood T cell repertoires in COVID-19. On the study more broadly: Sample material is recorded as cDNA or gDNA derived from T cells, B-cell-depleted T cells, or PBMCs.

Per the original methods: Estimated nucleated cell counts came from reference gene primer amplification. Clones were sequenced by immunoSEQ multiplex PCR, and TCRdb holds only the in-frame ones, with some missing. That table supplies the V and J calls and clone size; D and trimming were determined from the DNA. The profile shows roughly 100,000 clones, about 75% of them singletons. Trimming stripped 1 base from V and 2 bases from J, with 7 bases between. This CDR3 has 14 amino acids. Germline CDR1 is LGHDT and CDR2 is YNNKEL (reference sequence). The gene calls are TRBV3-1 (or the pseudogene TRBV3-2) and TRBJ2-3; D unclear. This receptor was obtained from a woman aged 65 to 85 with acute or convalescent COVID-19. The specimen sequenced was peripheral blood. The CDR3 loop reads CASSQGAITDTQYF. DNA of the CDR3: TGTGCCAGCAGCCAAGGGGCCATCACAGATACGCAGTATTTT.